In this sample, the clone carrying this T cell receptor (beta chain) turned up a few times. Original data processing: How many nucleated cells were present was estimated from reference gene primer amplification. Assay: immunoSEQ multiplex PCR; the TCRdb copy retains only in-frame clones and omits some. The D gene and trimming were derived from the DNA, and the V and J assignments and clone size from that table. The sample lists over 200,000 clones; 70% to 75% were seen once. The data were obtained in a study of blood T cell repertoires in COVID-19. Study-level information: Samples of COVID-19 (acute and convalescent) were obtained from the United States, Italy and Spain. T cells, B-cell-depleted T cells, or PBMCs provided the cDNA or gDNA that served as material.

The germline gives CDR1 SGHKS, CDR2 YYEKEE (reference sequence). The V gene lost 0 bases and the J gene lost 3 bases, with 10 bases spanning the gap. The CDR3 consists of 14 residues. The sequence derives from a woman older than 75 with acute or convalescent COVID-19. Sequences were obtained from peripheral blood. The V gene is TRBV5-5, the J gene TRBJ2-7, with unresolved D. CDR3 region: CASSLGAVFYEQYF. CDR3 in DNA: TGTGCCAGCAGCTTGGGGGCAGTATTCTACGAGCAGTACTTC.